The T cell receptor (beta chain) described here comes from a study of shared clonotypes between healthy human individuals. Findings and caveats of the study: Among non-shared clonotypes, generation probabilities were lower than among those shared by all four donors. Clonotype sharing across donors was expected to vary with sequencing depth.

The study ran the assay at deep level. Method: immunoSEQ multiplex PCR; TCRdb's copy keeps in-frame clones and lacks some. The data contain about 680,000 clones, around three quarters of them seen just once; the ten biggest clones take up 1.5% to 2%. The V end was cut by 4 bases, the J end by 12 bases, with 14 bases between. Germline V lookup: CDR1 MNHEY, CDR2 SMNVEV (reference sequence). The CDR3 sequence is 12 residues long. Details on this clone: No antigen is known for it.

This sequence was found in a woman younger than 45 in good health. The material sequenced was memory CD4+ T cells sorted from blood. Sample subset: CD45RA-negative fraction. The V gene is TRBV27, the J gene TRBJ2-3; D is perhaps TRBD2 (6 bases). The CDR3 loop reads CASSSGTLRQYF. The DNA of the CDR3 is TGTGCCAGCAGTTCCGGGACTCTTCGTCAGTATTTT.